Below, one T cell receptor beta chain is given with its context. V lost 4 bases and J 3 bases, leaving 14 bases between the germline ends. CDR1 and CDR2 (germline): SGHDT, YYEEEE. There are 15 residues in the CDR3. This sample was taken from a study of cytomegalovirus exposure and HLA in healthy donors. PCR was performed using 60 Vbeta and 13 Jbeta primers. Profiled with immunoSEQ multiplex PCR; TCRdb holds only in-frame clones, not every one. The table has about 140,000 clones, about 75% seen once; the top ten hold 1.5% to 2%. This chain links TRBV5-6 with TRBJ2-4; tentatively, D is TRBD1 (6 bases). Sequenced: PBMCs. This clonotype originated in a woman aged 25 to 45 in good health and CMV-seronegative. CDR3 bases: TGTGCCAGCAGCCCGTACAGGGTGATCAAAAACATTCAGTACTTC. This sequence encodes CASSPYRVIKNIQYF. The variable domain in full, completed from reference TRBV5-6 and TRBJ2-4, reads DAGVTQSPTHLIKTRGQQVTLRCSPKSGHDTVSWYQQALGQGPQFIFQYYEEEERQRGNFPDRFSGHQFPNYSSELNVNALLLGDSALYLCASSPYRVIKNIQYFGAGTRLSVL.